These 27 T cell receptor beta chains originate from one sample sequenced in a study of shared T cell receptors in the human thymus. Generated by immunoSEQ multiplex PCR, the TCRdb table keeps only in-frame clones and is missing some. There are roughly 550,000 clones in the sample; around 78% occur only once, and more than 0.01% lies in the top ten. These same data were also listed under a study on human thymus T cells.

The source material was thymocytes. The receptor set was obtained from a boy under two years old with a congenital heart defect.

The chain combines TRBV5-6 with TRBJ1-4, with D possibly matching TRBD1 (5 bases). CDR1 SGHDT and CDR2 YYEEEE come from the germline V gene. Trimming took off 0 bases at V and 7 bases at J, with 10 bases between the two ends. The CDR3 covers 14 residues. The CDR3 DNA follows: TGTGCCAGCAGCTTGGAGGGGCGCATTGAAAAACTGTTTTTT. Encoded protein: CASSLEGRIEKLFF.

The genes are TRBV5-6 and TRBJ2-5; D possibly corresponds to TRBD1 (5 bases). The CDR3 consists of 14 residues. Deletions cut 3 bases from V and 3 bases from J, with 12 bases between. Per germline, CDR1 SGHDT and CDR2 YYEEEE. The CDR3, as DNA: TGTGCCAGCAGCTACCAGGGATTTGAAGAGACCCAGTACTTC. The encoded protein is CASSYQGFEETQYF.

The chain carries TRBV11-2 and TRBJ2-5; D is perhaps TRBD1 (5 bases). V dropped 2 bases and J dropped 5 bases, with 18 bases sitting between them. Germline V gives CDR1 SGHAT, CDR2 FQNNGV. The length of the CDR3 is 16 residues. For the CDR3, the DNA is TGTGCCAGCAGCTTAACCCCACAGGCCCCCCTGGAGACCCAGTACTTC. It is translated as CASSLTPQAPLETQYF.

This chain connects TRBV28 to TRBJ2-6; D remains unclear. The germline V gene has CDR1 MDHEN and CDR2 SYDVKM. Trimming pared 4 bases from V and 13 bases from J, leaving 8 bases between. The CDR3 runs 11 residues. The CDR3 region is CASSSPGVLTF. The CDR3 DNA follows: TGTGCCAGCAGTTCGCCGGGTGTCCTGACTTTC.

The gene calls are TRBV5-8 and TRBJ2-7; TRBD2 might be the D (5 bases). Trimming shortened V by 4 bases and J by 6 bases, and 20 bases separated the two germline ends. The CDR3 has 15 amino acids. Germline loops: CDR1 SGHTS, CDR2 YDEGEE. The DNA of the CDR3 is TGTGCCAGCAGCGGCTCCCGGGGTCCCCCCTCCGAGCAGTACTTC. Amino acid sequence: CASSGSRGPPSEQYF. Supplemented by reference TRBV5-8 and TRBJ2-7, the full variable domain reads EAGVTQSPTHLIKTRGQQATLRCSPISGHTSVYWYQQALGLGLQFLLWYDEGEERNRGNFPPRFSGRQFPNYSSELNVNALELEDSALYLCASSGSRGPPSEQYFGPGTRLTVT.

This chain links TRBV27 with TRBJ2-3; TRBD2 is a possible D gene (5 bases). The V gene lost 6 bases and the J gene lost 2 bases, with 15 bases spanning the gap. Per the germline V gene, CDR1 is MNHEY and CDR2 is SMNVEV (reference sequence). The CDR3 sequence is 15 residues long. CDR3 loop: CASSNGEGLTDTQYF. As DNA, the CDR3 is TGTGCCAGCAGCAACGGCGAGGGTCTCACAGATACGCAGTATTTT.

The rearrangement joins TRBV19 to TRBJ2-3; the match to TRBD2 covers 10 bases. Losses at the gene ends were 5 bases for V and 4 bases for J; bases not matched to a gene: 6. The germline V gene has CDR1 LNHDA and CDR2 SQIVND (reference sequence). CDR3 length equals 15 residues. The CDR3 DNA sequence: TGTGCCAGTAGTGTCGGGACTAGCGCGGCAGATACGCAGTATTTT. Translated: CASSVGTSAADTQYF.

The V call is TRBV4-3, the J call TRBJ2-7; D not certain. The CDR3 length is 14 residues. V was trimmed by 1 base and J by 6 bases, leaving 13 bases between them. Germline CDR1 reads LGHNA; CDR2 reads YSLEER. CDR3 in amino acids: CASSQGSQCREQYF. CDR3 nucleotide sequence: TGCGCCAGCAGCCAAGGTTCGCAGTGCCGCGAGCAGTACTTC.

The chain combines TRBV5-1 with TRBJ2-2; 12 nucleotides agree with TRBD2. V was pared by 0 bases and J by 4 bases, with 7 bases of the junction left unmatched. The CDR3 covers 18 residues. In germline, CDR1 is SGHRS, CDR2 YFSETQ. CDR3 nucleotides: TGCGCCAGCAGCTTGGCCCTAGCGGGAGGGCCCGGCACCGGGGAGCTGTTTTTT. Its translation: CASSLALAGGPGTGELFF.

This chain links TRBV6-5 with TRBJ1-1; D is ambiguous. The CDR3 extends over 13 amino acids. The ends were cut back, 6 bases at V and 7 bases at J, with 15 bases in the middle. Germline CDR1 is MNHEY and CDR2 is SVGAGI. Here the CDR3 reads CASSSIGSSEAFF. The CDR3 DNA reads TGTGCCAGCAGCTCAATCGGTAGTAGTGAAGCTTTCTTT.

This clone was seen only a few times. The V gene is TRBV28, the J gene TRBJ2-6; 9 bases agree with TRBD1. V lost 5 bases, J lost 4 bases, and 6 bases stayed unmatched. Germline V gene lookup returns CDR1 MDHEN and CDR2 SYDVKM. The CDR3 consists of 16 residues. DNA of the CDR3: TGTGCCAGCAGTCCTACAGGGGGCGCAGGGGCCAACGTCCTGACTTTC. As protein: CASSPTGGAGANVLTF.

CDR3 region: CASSCPATGNEYGYTF. The CDR3 bases are TGTGCCAGCAGCTGCCCCGCGACAGGGAATGAATATGGCTACACCTTC. The J gene is TRBJ1-2, the V gene TRBV6-7; 7 bases map to TRBD1. TRBV6-7 is marked as an open reading frame, function uncertain. V lost 6 bases and J lost 5; bases outside the gene matches: 15. This CDR3 contains 16 residues.

The chain recombines TRBV28 with TRBJ1-5; tentatively, D is TRBD1 (5 bases). The CDR3 is made up of 14 amino acids. The germline V gene encodes CDR1 MDHEN and CDR2 SYDVKM. V was pared by 3 bases and J by 1 base, with 7 bases between. The CDR3 nucleotides read TGTGCCAGCAGTTTGAAGGGGAGCAATCAGCCCCAGCATTTT. Its protein product is CASSLKGSNQPQHF.

V and J are TRBV5-5 and TRBJ2-7; tentative D call: TRBD1 (6 bases). Germline-derived CDR1 and CDR2 are SGHKS and YYEKEE (reference sequence). Trimming removed 4 bases from V and 4 bases from J, with 12 bases in between. This CDR3 has 13 residues. CDR3 DNA: TGTGCCAGCAGCGCCGACAGGTTTTACGAGCAGTACTTC. Translated: CASSADRFYEQYF.

This chain uses TRBV4-1 with TRBJ2-5; D is possibly TRBD2 (6 bases). The germline V and J ends were trimmed by 1 base and 1 base, with 22 bases remaining between them. CDR1 and CDR2 (germline): MGHRA, YSYEKL. CDR3 size: 19 residues. Here the CDR3 reads CASSQVGGPNRGPQETQYF. The CDR3 DNA follows: TGCGCCAGCAGCCAAGTCGGGGGTCCTAACCGGGGCCCCCAAGAGACCCAGTACTTC.

The J gene is TRBJ1-2, the V gene TRBV28; 9 bases are a match to TRBD1. Germline V gives CDR1 MDHEN, CDR2 SYDVKM. The CDR3 is 15 residues long. J gave up 5 bases and V 6 bases, and 10 bases lay outside the gene matches. CDR3: CASSVKQGAGYGYTF. CDR3 sequence (DNA): TGTGCCAGCAGCGTTAAACAGGGGGCGGGATATGGCTACACCTTC.

The chain is built from TRBV6-4 and TRBJ2-1; 16 bases match TRBD2. Germline trimming cut 4 bases from V and 5 bases from J; bases unmatched to any gene: 14. The CDR3 contains 20 residues. Germline CDR1 and CDR2: MRHNA and SNTAGT. DNA for the CDR3: TGTGCCAGCAGTGCCCAGGGACTAGCGGGAGGGCCCGAGGCGAACAATGAGCAGTTCTTC. Protein: CASSAQGLAGGPEANNEQFF.

The chain couples TRBV4-3 to TRBJ2-5, with 7 bases identical to TRBD1. Germline V gene sequence: CDR1 LGHNA, CDR2 YSLEER. The CDR3 extends over 16 amino acids. V shed 0 bases and J 1 base; nucleotides not matched to a gene: 5. The CDR3 protein is CASSQDLYRGQETQYF. In DNA form, the CDR3 reads TGCGCCAGCAGCCAAGATCTCTACAGGGGCCAAGAGACCCAGTACTTC.

The rearrangement uses TRBV28 and TRBJ2-6; D remains ambiguous. CDR1 and CDR2 from the germline V gene are MDHEN and SYDVKM. This CDR3 has 15 amino acids. V was trimmed by 6 bases and J by 0 bases, leaving 9 bases between them. The CDR3 DNA reads as TGTGCCAGCAGCCACTCACCCTCTGGGGCCAACGTCCTGACTTTC. As protein: CASSHSPSGANVLTF. Based on the CDR3 plus reference TRBV28 and TRBJ2-6, the full variable domain is DVKVTQSSRYLVKRTGEKVFLECVQDMDHENMFWYRQDPGLGLRLIYFSYDVKMKEKGDIPEGYSVSREKKERFSLILESASTNQTSMYLCASSHSPSGANVLTFGAGSRLTVL.

The rearrangement uses TRBV19 and TRBJ1-5; a possible D gene is TRBD1 (6 bases). Germline V gene data show CDR1 as LNHDA and CDR2 as SQIVND (reference sequence). V gave up 9 bases and J gave up 0 bases, with 27 bases separating them. CDR3 size: 19 residues. CDR3 in DNA: TGTGCCAGCCATCCTGGACAGCCAAACACCCTGTATAGCAATCAGCCCCAGCATTTT. It encodes CASHPGQPNTLYSNQPQHF. The entire variable domain, with the rest obtained from reference TRBV19 and TRBJ1-5, is as follows: DGGITQSPKYLFRKEGQNVTLSCEQNLNHDAMYWYRQDPGQGLRLIYYSQIVNDFQKGDIAEGYSVSREKKESFPLTVTSAQKNPTAFYLCASHPGQPNTLYSNQPQHFGDGTRLSIL.

CDR3 in amino acids: CASSSLGPRGNEQFF. CDR3 coding DNA: TGTGCCAGTAGTTCCCTAGGCCCTCGGGGGAATGAGCAGTTCTTC. The chain carries TRBV19 and TRBJ2-1, with a tentative D call TRBD2 (6 bases). The length of the CDR3 is 15 residues. Per the germline V gene, CDR1 is LNHDA and CDR2 is SQIVND (reference sequence). V shed 5 bases and J shed 7 bases, with 18 bases lying between them.

The genes are TRBV5-1 and TRBJ2-3; the match to TRBD1 covers 9 bases. Per the germline V gene, CDR1 is SGHRS and CDR2 is YFSETQ. J gave up 2 bases and V 2 bases, and 3 bases lay outside the gene matches. This CDR3 is built from 15 residues. CDR3 loop: CASSLTGGDTDTQYF. The CDR3 DNA sequence: TGCGCCAGCAGCTTAACAGGGGGCGACACAGATACGCAGTATTTT.

V is TRBV6-1 and J is TRBJ2-5; 10 positions match TRBD1. Germline-derived CDR1 and CDR2 are MNHNS and SASEGT. After removal of 9 bases from V and 4 bases from J, the junction contained 8 bases not matched to a gene. CDR3 size: 14 residues. CDR3 coding DNA: TGTGCCAGTCCGGGACAGGGGATCGGAGAGACCCAGTACTTC. It encodes CASPGQGIGETQYF.

V gene TRBV28 combines with J gene TRBJ1-5, with D uncertain. Germline V gene sequence: CDR1 MDHEN, CDR2 SYDVKM. This CDR3 is 15 amino acids long. The ends were cut back, 0 bases at V and 5 bases at J, with 11 bases in the middle. CDR3 sequence reads: CASSLCQQRYQPQHF. Written as DNA, the CDR3 is TGTGCCAGCAGTTTATGCCAACAGAGATATCAGCCCCAGCATTTT.

This chain connects TRBV4-2 to TRBJ2-7; D gene unclear. Trimming shortened V by 7 bases and J by 1 base, and 11 bases separated the two germline ends. CDR1 and CDR2 (germline): LGHNA, YNFKEQ. The CDR3 has 13 amino acids. CDR3 in amino acids: CASNPTGSYEQYF. The CDR3 bases are TGTGCCAGCAATCCTACGGGTTCCTACGAGCAGTACTTC.

The rearrangement uses TRBV6-1 and TRBJ1-1, with 10 bases identical to TRBD1. V gave up 5 bases and J gave up 3 bases; unmatched junction bases: 3. Germline values: CDR1 MNHNS, CDR2 SASEGT. This CDR3 has 14 amino acids. The CDR3 loop reads CASSRDRGYTEAFF. The CDR3 nucleotides are TGTGCCAGCAGTCGGGACAGGGGTTACACTGAAGCTTTCTTT.

This chain uses TRBV23-1 with TRBJ1-2; D gene unclear. TRBV23-1 is noted as an ORF with a role that remains uncertain. The CDR3 consists of 15 residues. V was clipped by 3 bases and J by 4 bases, with 15 bases between them. Written as DNA, the CDR3 is TGCGCCAGCAGTCAGGCCGTCCGACGGAGCTATGGCTACACCTTC. Translation: CASSQAVRRSYGYTF.